These 15 T cell receptor beta chains were all obtained from the same sample, sequenced in a study of PD-L1 blockade in urothelial cancer. Documented time point: pretreatment peripheral blood. Sequenced by immunoSEQ multiplex PCR; TCRdb stores in-frame clones only, minus some. The data show tens of thousands of clones, with around 91% seen just once and 1.5% to 2% held by the top ten. Material: PBMCs, obtained around atezolizumab (anti-PD-L1) treatment. The receptor set was obtained from a man aged 55 to 69 with urothelial cancer.

V usage is TRBV6-5 and J usage is TRBJ2-7; the D gene is possibly TRBD2 (5 bases). Trimming removed 8 bases at V and 2 bases at J, with 19 bases between. Germline V CDR1 and CDR2: MNHEY, SVGAGI. The CDR3 consists of 15 residues. This CDR3 reads CASGYFSGVTYEQYF. Here the CDR3 DNA reads TGTGCCAGCGGATACTTCAGCGGAGTTACCTACGAGCAGTACTTC.

This clone showed up just once. The chain employs TRBV7-9 and TRBJ1-2; D perhaps matches TRBD1 (5 bases). The CDR3 sequence is 14 residues long. Germline V gives CDR1 SEHNR, CDR2 FQNEAQ (reference sequence). Deletions cut 1 base from V and 3 bases from J, with 9 bases between. CDR3 DNA: TGTGCCAGCAGCTTAGAAGGGGCTCACTATGGCTACACCTTC. This sequence encodes CASSLEGAHYGYTF.

The chain has TRBV28 and TRBJ1-2, with 8 bases fitting TRBD1. Germline CDR1 MDHEN, CDR2 SYDVKM. With V trimmed by 1 base and J by 7 bases, 2 bases remained unmatched. There are 13 residues in the CDR3. This CDR3 is CASSLSGGGGYTF. CDR3 nucleotide sequence: TGTGCCAGCAGTTTATCAGGGGGCGGTGGCTACACCTTC.

This rearrangement joins TRBV19 to TRBJ2-7, with D possibly being TRBD2 (6 bases). CDR3 length: 14 amino acids. Germline CDR1 and CDR2: LNHDA and SQIVND (reference sequence). V lost 11 bases and J lost 6, with 23 bases in between. The CDR3 region is CASELRDGGGEQYF. In nucleotides, the CDR3 is TGTGCCTCCGAACTCCGGGACGGGGGTGGCGAGCAGTACTTC.

The rearrangement uses TRBV28 and TRBJ2-3; 7 nucleotides agree with TRBD2. With 6 bases clipped from V and 5 bases from J, the junction kept 17 bases outside the gene matches. Germline CDR1 MDHEN, CDR2 SYDVKM. The CDR3 sequence is 17 residues long. The CDR3 coding sequence is TGTGCCAGCAGAACGCACATGAGGCGGGAGCTCCTAGATACGCAGTATTTT. The encoded protein is CASRTHMRRELLDTQYF.

This chain joins TRBV5-6 and TRBJ2-5; TRBD1 is a possible D gene (6 bases). Germline V lookup: CDR1 SGHDT, CDR2 YYEEEE. There are 14 residues in the CDR3. V gave up 0 bases and J gave up 5 bases, with 11 bases separating them. The CDR3 DNA reads TGTGCCAGCAGCTTGGCTGACAGGCCCGAGACCCAGTACTTC. It yields the protein CASSLADRPETQYF.

This clone was counted a few times. The CDR3 protein is CASSWLLAYEQFF. CDR3 DNA sequence: TGTGCCAGCAGCTGGTTACTAGCTTATGAGCAGTTCTTC. This chain connects TRBV5-6 to TRBJ2-1; D is perhaps TRBD2 (6 bases). The CDR3 runs to 13 residues. CDR1 is SGHDT and CDR2 is YYEEEE in the germline V gene. The V end lost 3 bases, the J end lost 8 bases, and 12 bases lay between the germline ends.

The chain employs TRBV11-2 and TRBJ2-7, with 11 bases aligning to TRBD2. The CDR3 runs to 15 residues. V lost 4 bases and J lost 2; bases outside the gene matches: 4. The germline gives CDR1 SGHAT, CDR2 FQNNGV. The CDR3 is CASSSLTSGAYEQYF. CDR3 coding DNA: TGTGCCAGCAGCTCCTTGACTAGCGGGGCCTACGAGCAGTACTTC.

The gene calls are TRBV9 and TRBJ2-1, with 12 bases that match TRBD2. V lost 0 bases to trimming and J lost 6 bases; unmatched junction nucleotides: 10. CDR3 size: 18 residues. The germline gives CDR1 SGDLS, CDR2 YYNGEE. The CDR3 nucleotides are TGTGCCAGCAGCGTAGCCGGGATGGGACTAGCGGGTGCCAATGAGCAGTTCTTC. This translates into CASSVAGMGLAGANEQFF.

V usage is TRBV10-1 and J usage is TRBJ2-1; TRBD2 matches 9 bases. Germline CDR1 and CDR2: WNHNN and SYGVQD (reference sequence). Unmatched junction bases numbered 9, after V lost 2 bases and J lost 10 bases. This CDR3 is built from 15 residues. This CDR3 is CASSELAGGRAEQFF. The CDR3 nucleotides read TGCGCCAGCAGTGAGCTGGCGGGGGGGAGAGCGGAGCAGTTCTTC.

This clone was detected only a few times. V is TRBV7-9 and J is TRBJ2-1; D call uncertain. The CDR3 length is 14 residues. V was shortened by 5 bases and J by 7 bases, with 15 bases between the two germline ends. CDR1 is SEHNR and CDR2 is FQNEAQ in the germline V gene (reference sequence). Written as DNA, the CDR3 is TGTGCCAGCAGCACCTCACCGGGTCAAAATGAGCAGTTCTTC. It specifies CASSTSPGQNEQFF. The full variable domain, with the rest looked up from reference TRBV7-9 and TRBJ2-1, is DTGVSQNPRHKITKRGQNVTFRCDPISEHNRLYWYRQTLGQGPEFLTYFQNEAQLEKSRLLSDRFSAERPKGSFSTLEIQRTEQGDSAMYLCASSTSPGQNEQFFGPGTRLTVL.

This chain uses TRBV27 with TRBJ1-5, with 7 bases identical to TRBD1. Germline loops: CDR1 MNHEY, CDR2 SMNVEV (reference sequence). The ends lost 5 bases at V and 7 bases at J; junction bases unmatched: 5. The CDR3 totals 13 residues. The CDR3 DNA sequence: TGTGCCAGCAGTACAGGGGTAGGGCAGCCCCAGCATTTT. Protein product: CASSTGVGQPQHF.

V usage is TRBV5-8 and J usage is TRBJ2-5; D call uncertain. The germline CDR1 and CDR2 sequences are SGHTS and YDEGEE. Trimming cost V 0 bases and J 5 bases, with 14 bases left between them. The CDR3 is 15 amino acids. The CDR3 reads CASSLVVGLRETQYF. In DNA, the CDR3 is TGTGCCAGCAGCTTGGTAGTTGGTTTGAGGGAGACCCAGTACTTC.

This clone occurred once. This sequence joins TRBV7-9 and TRBJ2-1, with D possibly being TRBD1 (6 bases). The ends were cut back, 4 bases at V and 0 bases at J, with 16 bases in the middle. Germline V gene lookup returns CDR1 SEHNR and CDR2 FQNEAQ (reference sequence). The CDR3 spans 17 residues. CDR3 region: CASSSETGFSSYNEQFF. The DNA for the CDR3 is TGTGCCAGCAGCTCGGAGACAGGTTTCAGCTCCTACAATGAGCAGTTCTTC.

J is TRBJ1-1 and V is TRBV4-3, with TRBD1 as a possible D gene (5 bases). Trimming removed 0 bases from V and 4 bases from J, with 18 bases in between. CDR1 and CDR2 from the germline V gene are LGHNA and YSLEER. The CDR3 loop spans 17 amino acids. In DNA form, the CDR3 reads TGCGCCAGCAGCCAAGACCCCTCCGTGGGGGGTAGCACTGAAGCTTTCTTT. Translated: CASSQDPSVGGSTEAFF.